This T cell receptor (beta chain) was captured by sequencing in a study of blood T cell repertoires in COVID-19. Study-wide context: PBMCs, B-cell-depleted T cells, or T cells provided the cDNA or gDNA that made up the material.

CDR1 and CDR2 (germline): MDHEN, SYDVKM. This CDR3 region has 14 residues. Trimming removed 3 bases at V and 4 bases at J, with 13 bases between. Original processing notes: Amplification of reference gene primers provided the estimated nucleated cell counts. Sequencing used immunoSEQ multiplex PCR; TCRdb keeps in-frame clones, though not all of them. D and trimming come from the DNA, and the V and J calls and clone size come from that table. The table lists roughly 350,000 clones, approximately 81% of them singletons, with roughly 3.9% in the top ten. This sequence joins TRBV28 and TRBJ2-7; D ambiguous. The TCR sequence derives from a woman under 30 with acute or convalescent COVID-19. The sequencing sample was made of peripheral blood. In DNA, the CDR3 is TGTGCCAGCAGTTTTTTGGCTTCCACATACGAGCAGTACTTC. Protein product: CASSFLASTYEQYF. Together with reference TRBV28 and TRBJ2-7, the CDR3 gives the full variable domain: DVKVTQSSRYLVKRTGEKVFLECVQDMDHENMFWYRQDPGLGLRLIYFSYDVKMKEKGDIPEGYSVSREKKERFSLILESASTNQTSMYLCASSFLASTYEQYFGPGTRLTVT.